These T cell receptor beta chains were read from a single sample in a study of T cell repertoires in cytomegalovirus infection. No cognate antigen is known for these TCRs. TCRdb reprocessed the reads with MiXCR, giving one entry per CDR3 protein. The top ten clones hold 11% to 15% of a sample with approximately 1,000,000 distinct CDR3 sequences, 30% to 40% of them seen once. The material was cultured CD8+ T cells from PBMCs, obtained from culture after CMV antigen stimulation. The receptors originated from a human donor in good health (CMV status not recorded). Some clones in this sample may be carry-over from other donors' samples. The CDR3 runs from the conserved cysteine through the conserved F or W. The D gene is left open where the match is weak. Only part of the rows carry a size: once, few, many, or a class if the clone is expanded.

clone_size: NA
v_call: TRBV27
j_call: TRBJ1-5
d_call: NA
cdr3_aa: CASRGQNSNQPQHF
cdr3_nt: TGTGCCAGCAGGGGTCAGAATAGCAATCAGCCCCAGCATTTT

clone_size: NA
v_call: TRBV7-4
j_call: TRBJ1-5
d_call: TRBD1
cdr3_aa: CASSFRPGTGGGNQPQHF
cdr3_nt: TGTGCCAGCAGCTTCCGTCCCGGGACAGGGGGTGGCAATCAGCCCCAGCATTTT

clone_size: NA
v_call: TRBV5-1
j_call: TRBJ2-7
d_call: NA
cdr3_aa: CASSLGNSDYEQYF
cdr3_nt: TGCGCCAGCAGCCTGGGAAACAGCGACTACGAGCAGTACTTC

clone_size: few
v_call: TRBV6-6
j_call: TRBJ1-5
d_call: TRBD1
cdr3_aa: CASSGTGNLKNQPQHF
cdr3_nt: TGTGCCAGCAGTGGGACAGGGAATCTCAAGAATCAGCCCCAGCATTTT

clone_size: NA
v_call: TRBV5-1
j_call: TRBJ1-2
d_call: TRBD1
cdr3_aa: CASSFSTTGQLVWEYGYTF
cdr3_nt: TGCGCCAGCAGCTTCTCAACGACGGGACAGCTGGTCTGGGAATATGGCTACACCTTC

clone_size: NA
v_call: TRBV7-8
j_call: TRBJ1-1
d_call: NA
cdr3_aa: CASSLELQTGLNTEAFF
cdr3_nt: TGTGCCAGCAGCTTAGAACTTCAGACAGGACTGAACACTGAAGCTTTCTTT

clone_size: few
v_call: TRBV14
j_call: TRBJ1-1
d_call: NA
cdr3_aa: CASRPMTVNTEAFF
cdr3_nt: TGTGCCAGCAGACCTATGACAGTGAACACTGAAGCTTTCTTT

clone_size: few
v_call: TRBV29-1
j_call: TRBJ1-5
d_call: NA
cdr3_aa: CSVARGWNQPQHF
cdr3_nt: TGCAGCGTGGCCCGGGGCTGGAATCAGCCCCAGCATTTT

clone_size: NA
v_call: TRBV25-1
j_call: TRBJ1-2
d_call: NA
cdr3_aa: CASGMGAAGYTF
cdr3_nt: TGTGCCAGCGGAATGGGGGCGGCTGGCTACACCTTC

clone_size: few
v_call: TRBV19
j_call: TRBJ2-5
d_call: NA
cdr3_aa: CASKGEETQYF
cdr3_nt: TGTGCCAGTAAGGGAGAAGAGACCCAGTACTTC

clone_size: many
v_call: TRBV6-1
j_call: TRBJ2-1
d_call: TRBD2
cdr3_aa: CASSLGTSGSYNEQFF
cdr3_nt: TGTGCCAGCAGCCTCGGGACTAGCGGCTCCTACAATGAGCAGTTCTTC

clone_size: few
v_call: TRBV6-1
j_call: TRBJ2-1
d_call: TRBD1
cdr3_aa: CASSDAGQGKFPRGNEQFF
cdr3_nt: TGTGCCAGCAGTGACGCTGGACAGGGTAAATTCCCGAGGGGCAATGAGCAGTTCTTC

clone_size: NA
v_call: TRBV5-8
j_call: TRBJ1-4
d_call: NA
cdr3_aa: CASSLVTTLGANEKLFF
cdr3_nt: TGTGCCAGCAGCTTGGTTACAACGCTGGGAGCTAATGAAAAACTGTTTTTT

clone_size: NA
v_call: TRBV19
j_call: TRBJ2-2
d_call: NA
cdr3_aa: CASSRNANTGELFF
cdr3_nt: TGTGCCAGTTCGAGGAACGCGAACACCGGGGAGCTGTTTTTT

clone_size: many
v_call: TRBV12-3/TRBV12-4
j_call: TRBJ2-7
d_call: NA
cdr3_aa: CASTLGIISYEQYF
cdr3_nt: NA

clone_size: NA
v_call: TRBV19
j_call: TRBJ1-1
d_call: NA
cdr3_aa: CASSFFLGHQNTEAFF
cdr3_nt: TGTGCCAGTAGTTTTTTCCTAGGGCACCAGAACACTGAAGCTTTCTTT